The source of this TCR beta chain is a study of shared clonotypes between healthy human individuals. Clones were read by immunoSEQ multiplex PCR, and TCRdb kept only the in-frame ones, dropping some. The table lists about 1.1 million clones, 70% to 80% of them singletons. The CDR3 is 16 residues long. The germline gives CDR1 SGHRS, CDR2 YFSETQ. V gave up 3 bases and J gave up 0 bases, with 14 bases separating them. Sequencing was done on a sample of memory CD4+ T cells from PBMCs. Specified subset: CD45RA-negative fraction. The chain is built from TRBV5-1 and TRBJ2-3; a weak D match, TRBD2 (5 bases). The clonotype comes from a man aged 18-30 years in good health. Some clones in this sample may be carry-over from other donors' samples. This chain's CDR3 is CASSYGLTFSTDTQYF. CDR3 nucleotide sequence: TGCGCCAGCAGCTACGGACTTACATTTAGCACAGATACGCAGTATTTT.